These 20 T cell receptor beta chains came from one sample sequenced in a study of graft-versus-host responses after intestinal transplantation. Measured with immunoSEQ multiplex PCR; TCRdb has only the in-frame clones, and not every one. The sample records tens of thousands of clones, roughly 91% being singletons. Their antigen targets remain unknown. The source was unstimulated CD4+ T cells sorted from spleen or lymph node cells, collected before intestinal transplant. The receptors were gathered from a human donor who received an intestinal transplant.

Written as DNA, the CDR3 is TGTGCCAGCAGCCTGACGTGGGGGGCGGGGGACCTCTACGAGCAGTACTTC. This translates into CASSLTWGAGDLYEQYF. The V gene is TRBV7-2, the J gene TRBJ2-7; perhaps TRBD2 as D (7 bases). V dropped 5 bases and J dropped 3 bases, with 23 bases sitting between them. Germline V gene sequence: CDR1 SGHTA, CDR2 FQGNSA. This CDR3 has 17 amino acids.

This clone turned up a few times. The gene calls are TRBV10-3 and TRBJ2-5; D ambiguous. The CDR3 consists of 14 residues. CDR1 is ENHRY, CDR2 SYGVKD, per germline. Trimming stripped 0 bases from V and 2 bases from J, with 7 bases between. CDR3 bases: TGTGCCATCAGTGAGTCACAGATACAAGAGACCCAGTACTTC. Protein sequence: CAISESQIQETQYF.

This chain connects TRBV5-1 to TRBJ1-2; 7 bases match TRBD1. The CDR3 is 16 amino acids. Germline V gene lookup returns CDR1 SGHRS and CDR2 YFSETQ. The V segment lost 5 bases and the J segment 6 bases; nucleotides outside the gene matches: 16. The CDR3 DNA follows: TGCGCCAGCAGTCTGGACCCAGGGGGAGTTGTAGATGGCTACACCTTC. Translation: CASSLDPGGVVDGYTF.

The V call is TRBV29-1, the J call TRBJ1-4; D remains unclear. Germline CDR1 is SQVTM and CDR2 is ANQGSEA. This CDR3 comprises 12 residues. Trimming removed 5 bases at V and 4 bases at J, with 8 bases between. The CDR3 DNA reads TGCAGCGTTCGTGTTAATAATGAAAAACTGTTTTTT. It specifies CSVRVNNEKLFF.

This clone was seen more than once but under ten times. The J gene is TRBJ2-2, the V gene TRBV10-3; perhaps TRBD1 as D (5 bases). This CDR3 has 16 amino acids. CDR1 ENHRY and CDR2 SYGVKD come from the germline V gene. V dropped 5 bases and J dropped 4 bases, with 17 bases sitting between them. DNA for the CDR3: TGTGCCATCAGTAGGGTTGACAGTCCTGTCACCGGGGAGCTGTTTTTT. Translated, it gives CAISRVDSPVTGELFF.

The V gene is TRBV5-8, the J gene TRBJ2-3, with 7 bases matching TRBD2. V dropped 2 bases and J dropped 0; count of bases not matched to a gene: 0. The CDR3 has 14 amino acids. Germline V gene data show CDR1 as SGHTS and CDR2 as YDEGEE. CDR3 region: CASSLAGSTDTQYF. Written as DNA, the CDR3 is TGTGCCAGCAGCTTAGCGGGGAGCACAGATACGCAGTATTTT.

The rearrangement links TRBV19 to TRBJ1-2; 7 nucleotides match TRBD1. Germline V gene lookup returns CDR1 LNHDA and CDR2 SQIVND (reference sequence). Trimming cost V 6 bases and J 2 bases; bases outside gene matches: 12. CDR3 size: 16 residues. The CDR3 DNA reads as TGTGCCAGTAGCGTACACACCCTGGGACAGAACTATGGCTACACCTTC. Amino acids: CASSVHTLGQNYGYTF.

The rearrangement joins TRBV7-6 to TRBJ2-2, with D unclear. Germline CDR1 is SGHVS and CDR2 is FNYEAQ. Trimming removed 6 bases at V and 3 bases at J, with 8 bases between. CDR3 size: 13 residues. The DNA for the CDR3 is TGTGCCAGCAGTTACCGAGACACCGGGGAGCTGTTTTTT. Its protein is CASSYRDTGELFF.

In this sample, this clone turned up a few times. The rearrangement uses TRBV10-1 and TRBJ1-4, with D perhaps matching TRBD1 (6 bases). This CDR3 region has 15 residues. Deletions cut 2 bases from V and 3 bases from J, with 10 bases between. Per germline, CDR1 WNHNN and CDR2 SYGVQD (reference sequence). CDR3 coding DNA: TGCGCCAGCAGTGAGATAGGGGGGGCTAATGAAAAACTGTTTTTT. It codes for CASSEIGGANEKLFF.

The chain combines TRBV19 with TRBJ1-2; perhaps TRBD1 as D (6 bases). There are 14 residues in the CDR3. V was cut by 0 bases and J by 4 bases, with 9 bases left in between. Germline values: CDR1 LNHDA, CDR2 SQIVND (reference sequence). CDR3: CASSIDTGFYGYTF. In DNA, the CDR3 is TGTGCCAGTAGTATAGATACAGGGTTCTATGGCTACACCTTC. Drawing the rest from reference TRBV19 and TRBJ1-2, the complete variable domain is DGGITQSPKYLFRKEGQNVTLSCEQNLNHDAMYWYRQDPGQGLRLIYYSQIVNDFQKGDIAEGYSVSREKKESFPLTVTSAQKNPTAFYLCASSIDTGFYGYTFGSGTRLTVV.

The chain recombines TRBV5-1 with TRBJ2-7, with TRBD1 matching over 7 bases. Looked up from germline, CDR1 is SGHRS and CDR2 is YFSETQ. The CDR3 sequence is 14 residues long. J lost 2 bases, V lost 2 bases, and 4 bases had no gene match. Here the CDR3 DNA reads TGCGCCAGCAGCTTTGACAGGGTGGCCTACGAGCAGTACTTC. Residues: CASSFDRVAYEQYF.

The V gene is TRBV5-4, the J gene TRBJ2-3; TRBD1 might be the D (5 bases). Germline loops: CDR1 SGHNT, CDR2 YYREEE (reference sequence). V was clipped by 4 bases and J by 0 bases, with 9 bases between them. This CDR3 contains 14 residues. CDR3 nucleotides: TGTGCCAGCAGCAAGACAGAAAGCACAGATACGCAGTATTTT. It translates to CASSKTESTDTQYF.

This clone was counted only a few times. This rearrangement joins TRBV2 to TRBJ1-1; 9 bases are shared with TRBD1. The CDR3 contains 14 residues. The J segment lost 2 bases and the V segment lost 5 bases, leaving 3 bases of the junction unmatched. Germline values: CDR1 SNHLY, CDR2 FYNNEI. The CDR3 nucleotides are TGTGCCAGCAGTCTGGACAGGGGTAACACTGAAGCTTTCTTT. It codes for CASSLDRGNTEAFF.

The DNA of the CDR3 is TGTGCCAGCAGCTTAGGAGGGTTGGCAGATGAAGCTTTCTTT. This encodes CASSLGGLADEAFF. V gene TRBV7-6 combines with J gene TRBJ1-1; D not resolved. The germline V and J ends were trimmed by 1 base and 7 bases, with 13 bases remaining between them. Per germline, CDR1 SGHVS and CDR2 FNYEAQ. This CDR3 comprises 14 residues.

The CDR3 coding sequence is TGTGCCAGCAGGAGTAGCGGGAGCGATACGCAGTATTTT. The encoded protein is CASRSSGSDTQYF. The chain combines TRBV6-5 with TRBJ2-3; 9 nucleotides agree with TRBD2. V trimming: 6 bases; J trimming: 6 bases; junction bases outside the gene matches: 4. Germline values: CDR1 MNHEY, CDR2 SVGAGI. The CDR3 is made up of 13 amino acids.

This clone was observed once. The chain links TRBV10-1 to TRBJ1-1; D gene uncertain. The CDR3 is 13 residues long. The germline gives CDR1 WNHNN, CDR2 SYGVQD (reference sequence). V gave up 5 bases and J gave up 8 bases, with 15 bases separating them. This CDR3 reads CASSPGPGLEAFF. Here the CDR3 DNA reads TGCGCCAGCAGTCCCGGGCCGGGATTAGAAGCTTTCTTT.

The chain has TRBV4-3 and TRBJ2-5; tentative D call: TRBD1 (5 bases). The closer fit of TRBJ2-7 to the DNA end suggests the J call may be wrong. CDR3 length: 15 amino acids. Per germline, CDR1 LGHNA and CDR2 YSLEER. The CDR3 loop is CASSQAPGLSYEQYF. In DNA form, the CDR3 reads TGCGCCAGCAGCCAAGCCCCAGGGTTGTCCTACGAGCAGTACTTC.

The DNA for the CDR3 is TGTGCCAGCTCACCGGGCGGGGGCAGGTCAGAGACCCAGTACTTC. As protein: CASSPGGGRSETQYF. The rearrangement joins TRBV18 to TRBJ2-5; maybe TRBD2 (7 bases). Per the germline V gene, CDR1 is KGHSH and CDR2 is LQKENI. The length of the CDR3 is 15 residues. Trimming removed 3 bases at V and 4 bases at J, with 15 bases between.

The sample holds one count of this clone. The J gene is TRBJ2-1, the V gene TRBV4-1, with a possible D match to TRBD2 (7 bases). The CDR3 is made up of 18 amino acids. The V end lost 1 base, the J end lost 0 bases, and 16 bases lay between the germline ends. The germline CDR1 and CDR2 sequences are MGHRA and YSYEKL. The CDR3 loop is CASSQGGGRQRSYNEQFF. The CDR3 DNA is TGCGCCAGCAGCCAAGGGGGGGGCAGACAGCGCTCCTACAATGAGCAGTTCTTC.

This chain links TRBV5-6 with TRBJ2-1, with 7 bases matching TRBD1. The V segment lost 0 bases and the J segment 10 bases; nucleotides outside the gene matches: 4. The V gene's germline CDR1 is SGHDT and CDR2 YYEEEE. The CDR3 runs to 13 residues. CDR3 coding DNA: TGTGCCAGCAGCTTGGCCAGGGGGTTGGAGCAGTTCTTC. Its translation is CASSLARGLEQFF.